This T cell receptor beta chain came from a study of blood T cell repertoires in COVID-19. Those enrolled in Seattle joined during active infection and were followed longitudinally afterward. Produced via immunoSEQ multiplex PCR; TCRdb's table is partial and in-frame only. The sample has 100,000 to 150,000 clones, 81% seen once. The material sequenced was peripheral blood. The TCR comes from a man aged 30 to 39 with COVID-19, enrolled during active disease.

CDR3 sequence: CASSQGTGFYGYTF. DNA of the CDR3: TGTGCCAGCAGCCAAGGGACAGGGTTCTATGGCTACACCTTC. V and J are TRBV3-1 (or the pseudogene TRBV3-2) and TRBJ1-2, with 8 bases lining up with TRBD1. Germline V gives CDR1 LGHDT, CDR2 YNNKEL (reference sequence). Trimming cost V 1 base and J 4 bases; bases outside gene matches: 2. The CDR3 covers 14 residues.